This T cell receptor beta chain derives from a study of shared clonotypes between healthy human individuals. Turning to the study itself: The cohort had a couple of women and a few men, ages 18 to 49.

A note on this clone: Its antigen is as yet unknown.

Study conclusions and caveats: Clonotype sharing among donors was thought likely to change with sequencing depth.

Germline loops: CDR1 LGHNA, CDR2 YSLEER. The CDR3 spans 13 residues. V lost 1 base and J lost 6; bases outside the gene matches: 1. Running of the assay took place at deep level. Generated by immunoSEQ multiplex PCR, the TCRdb table keeps only in-frame clones and is missing some. The repertoire holds roughly 490,000 clones, 76% seen once, with about an eighth in the top ten. The chain uses TRBV4-3 and TRBJ2-5; 8 bases fit TRBD1. The receptor was derived from a woman aged 40 to 50 in good health. Some clones in this sample may be carry-over from other donors' samples. What was sequenced was PBMCs. The CDR3 reads CASSQVRGQTQYF. The CDR3 bases are TGCGCCAGCAGCCAAGTCAGGGGGCAGACCCAGTACTTC.